These 20 T cell receptor beta chains share one sample of origin, sequenced in a study of control samples from healthy donors and cancer patients. The protocol was immunoSEQ multiplex PCR, while the TCRdb copy is restricted to in-frame clones and leaves out a portion. This table holds 90,000 to 130,000 clones, approximately 80% found once. Sequenced material: blood. The receptors derive from a man between 18 and 29 years old in good health.

This rearrangement joins TRBV5-4 to TRBJ2-7; 7 bases match TRBD1. The germline gives CDR1 SGHNT, CDR2 YYREEE (reference sequence). J was trimmed by 0 bases and V by 0 bases; bases with no gene match: 6. The CDR3 is 16 residues long. The CDR3: CASSLAPGGHSYEQYV. Here the CDR3 DNA reads TGTGCCAGCAGCTTGGCACCAGGGGGACACTCCTACGAGCAGTACGTC.

The chain carries TRBV6-5 and TRBJ2-1, with D maybe TRBD2 (5 bases). The CDR3 has 12 amino acids. Germline assignment: CDR1 MNHEY and CDR2 SVGAGI. Between the trimmed V and J ends, which lost 5 bases and 5 bases, there was a span of 7 bases. The DNA for the CDR3 is TGTGCCAGCAGTCTCGGGGACAATGAGCAGTTCTTC. Translated, it gives CASSLGDNEQFF.

This chain links TRBV7-2 with TRBJ1-1; no reliable D call. V was shortened by 2 bases and J by 0 bases, with 7 bases between the two germline ends. The germline CDR1 and CDR2 sequences are SGHTA and FQGNSA. The CDR3 length is 14 residues. CDR3 amino acids: CASSLQTVNTEAFF. The CDR3, as DNA: TGTGCCAGCAGCTTACAGACGGTGAACACTGAAGCTTTCTTT.

The chain is built from TRBV10-2 and TRBJ1-5; the D gene is possibly TRBD1 (5 bases). V was clipped by 6 bases and J by 6 bases, with 12 bases between them. The length of the CDR3 is 13 residues. Germline-derived CDR1 and CDR2 are WSHSY and SAAADI. CDR3 sequence: CASRPSGSQPQHF. In DNA, the CDR3 is TGCGCCAGCAGACCCTCAGGGAGTCAGCCCCAGCATTTT.

V gene TRBV2 combines with J gene TRBJ1-4; 9 nucleotides match TRBD1. The CDR3 spans 14 residues. Trimming removed 6 bases from V and 8 bases from J; junction bases left unmatched: 7. CDR1 and CDR2 from the germline V gene are SNHLY and FYNNEI. This CDR3 reads CASRPDRGLEKLFF. The DNA for the CDR3 is TGTGCCAGCAGGCCTGACAGGGGGTTAGAAAAACTGTTTTTT.

The V gene is TRBV27, the J gene TRBJ2-7; 8 bases are a match to TRBD1. The CDR3 has 18 residues. J was trimmed by 0 bases and V by 4 bases; bases with no gene match: 14. Germline CDR1 reads MNHEY; CDR2 reads SMNVEV (reference sequence). The CDR3 region is CASSSHTRHRGSSYEQYF. CDR3 nucleotides: TGTGCCAGCAGTTCGCACACCAGACACAGGGGGAGCTCCTACGAGCAGTACTTC.

The chain links TRBV14 to TRBJ1-1, with D maybe TRBD1 (5 bases). Trimming shortened V by 1 base and J by 4 bases, and 10 bases separated the two germline ends. Germline V gives CDR1 SGHDN, CDR2 FVKESK. The CDR3 consists of 14 residues. The CDR3 protein is CASSQGPGSTEAFF. CDR3 in DNA: TGTGCCAGCAGCCAAGGGCCAGGGAGCACTGAAGCTTTCTTT. The variable domain in full, with the rest retrieved from reference TRBV14 and TRBJ1-1, is EAGVTQFPSHSVIEKGQTVTLRCDPISGHDNLYWYRRVMGKEIKFLLHFVKESKQDESGMPNNRFLAERTGGTYSTLKVQPAELEDSGVYFCASSQGPGSTEAFFGQGTRLTVV.

V and J are TRBV5-1 and TRBJ2-3, with D possibly TRBD1 on 5 matching bases. From germline, CDR1 is SGHRS and CDR2 YFSETQ. Deletions cut 0 bases from V and 0 bases from J, with 11 bases between. The CDR3 spans 16 residues. In DNA form, the CDR3 reads TGCGCCAGCAGCTTGGTGTCGACAGCTAGCACAGATACGCAGTATTTT. Protein product: CASSLVSTASTDTQYF.

This chain links TRBV2 with TRBJ1-5; 9 nucleotides line up with TRBD1. CDR1 and CDR2 from the germline V gene are SNHLY and FYNNEI. The V and J ends lost 4 bases and 9 bases, in that order; junction bases with no gene match: 10. The length of the CDR3 is 15 residues. This CDR3 reads CASSVGTGRLGPQHF. CDR3 nucleotides: TGTGCCAGCAGTGTGGGGACAGGGAGGCTCGGGCCCCAGCATTTT.

The J gene is TRBJ1-4, the V gene TRBV2; perhaps TRBD1 as D (6 bases). The germline gives CDR1 SNHLY, CDR2 FYNNEI. The V gene lost 10 bases and the J gene lost 4 bases, with 13 bases spanning the gap. This CDR3 is built from 13 residues. For the CDR3, the DNA is TGTGCCACCAGGGGTGGGATTAATGAAAAACTGTTTTTT. Translation: CATRGGINEKLFF. Full variable domain (outside the CDR3, taken from reference TRBV2 and TRBJ1-4): EPEVTQTPSHQVTQMGQEVILRCVPISNHLYFYWYRQILGQKVEFLVSFYNNEISEKSEIFDDQFSVERPDGSNFTLKIRSTKLEDSAMYFCATRGGINEKLFFGSGTQLSVL.

The rearrangement uses TRBV9 and TRBJ1-4, with 9 bases identical to TRBD1. The CDR3 runs to 14 residues. J was trimmed by 8 bases and V by 3 bases; bases with no gene match: 5. CDR1 and CDR2 (germline): SGDLS, YYNGEE. CDR3 sequence: CASSAQGAEEKLFF. CDR3 bases: TGTGCCAGCAGCGCACAGGGGGCGGAAGAAAAACTGTTTTTT. The full variable domain, its missing parts supplied by reference TRBV9 and TRBJ1-4, is DSGVTQTPKHLITATGQRVTLRCSPRSGDLSVYWYQQSLDQGLQFLIQYYNGEERAKGNILERFSAQQFPDLHSELNLSSLELGDSALYFCASSAQGAEEKLFFGSGTQLSVL.

The chain recombines TRBV10-2 with TRBJ1-6; TRBD1 matches 7 bases. Trimming took 5 bases from V and 10 from J; bases not matched to a gene: 8. Germline CDR1 WSHSY, CDR2 SAAADI. The CDR3 is made up of 14 amino acids. The CDR3 nucleotides are TGCGCCAGCAGTCTACAGGGGCTCGGATCACCCCTCCACTTT. Its translation: CASSLQGLGSPLHF.

In this sample, this clone turned up a few times. The chain couples TRBV19 to TRBJ1-4; 10 bases fit TRBD1. This CDR3 is 14 amino acids long. The germline V gene encodes CDR1 LNHDA and CDR2 SQIVND (reference sequence). The V segment lost 5 bases and the J segment 8 bases; nucleotides outside the gene matches: 5. The CDR3 nucleotides are TGTGCCAGTAGTTGGACAGGGGGGAAAGAAAAACTGTTTTTT. This encodes CASSWTGGKEKLFF.

The chain uses TRBV30 and TRBJ2-4; tentative D call: TRBD2 (5 bases). V was shortened by 2 bases and J by 3 bases, with 14 bases between the two germline ends. Germline V gene lookup returns CDR1 GTSNPN and CDR2 SVGIG (reference sequence). The CDR3 covers 15 residues. The CDR3 loop reads CAWSTASRGKNIQYF. The CDR3 region has the DNA TGTGCCTGGAGTACGGCCTCTCGGGGCAAAAACATTCAGTACTTC.

This chain links TRBV30 with TRBJ1-2; perhaps TRBD1 as D (6 bases). Germline CDR1 is GTSNPN and CDR2 is SVGIG (reference sequence). Trimming took off 5 bases at V and 4 bases at J, with 11 bases between the two ends. The CDR3 contains 12 residues. The CDR3 DNA follows: TGTGCCTGGGGACAGTCAATCTATGGCTACACCTTC. It yields the protein CAWGQSIYGYTF.

V and J are TRBV6-5 and TRBJ1-3; unclear D gene. V shed 6 bases and J shed 2 bases, with 8 bases lying between them. Per the germline V gene, CDR1 is MNHEY and CDR2 is SVGAGI. The CDR3 loop spans 13 amino acids. The CDR3 is CASRDSPGNTIYF. CDR3 DNA: TGTGCCAGCAGGGATTCCCCTGGAAACACCATATATTTT.

This rearrangement joins TRBV30 to TRBJ1-2; D unclear. CDR3 size: 11 residues. In germline, CDR1 is GTSNPN, CDR2 SVGIG (reference sequence). The germline V and J ends were trimmed by 3 bases and 3 bases, with 5 bases remaining between them. The CDR3 coding sequence is TGTGCCTGGAGCACGGACTATGGCTACACCTTC. Encoded protein: CAWSTDYGYTF.

This chain connects TRBV6-5 to TRBJ2-3, with TRBD2 identical over 9 bases. Germline loops: CDR1 MNHEY, CDR2 SVGAGI. V lost 2 bases, J lost 4 bases, and 7 bases stayed unmatched. The CDR3 spans 16 residues. The CDR3 coding sequence is TGTGCCAGCAGTTACCCCAGGGAGCGGGGGGCAGATACGCAGTATTTT. This encodes CASSYPRERGADTQYF.

In nucleotides, the CDR3 is TGTGCCAGCAGTTTCTTAGCGGGGGGGCACGAGCAGTACTTC. Protein: CASSFLAGGHEQYF. The rearrangement joins TRBV27 to TRBJ2-7, with 11 nucleotides matching TRBD2. After removal of 3 bases from V and 5 bases from J, the junction contained 3 bases not matched to a gene. The CDR3 contains 14 residues. CDR1 is MNHEY and CDR2 is SMNVEV in the germline V gene (reference sequence).

The chain recombines TRBV10-1 with TRBJ1-1, with 7 bases lining up with TRBD1. The CDR3 runs 14 residues. Germline values: CDR1 WNHNN, CDR2 SYGVQD (reference sequence). V gave up 8 bases and J gave up 3 bases; unmatched junction bases: 9. The chain's CDR3 is CASREVRGDTEAFF. Written as DNA, the CDR3 is TGCGCCAGCCGGGAGGTCAGGGGGGACACTGAAGCTTTCTTT.